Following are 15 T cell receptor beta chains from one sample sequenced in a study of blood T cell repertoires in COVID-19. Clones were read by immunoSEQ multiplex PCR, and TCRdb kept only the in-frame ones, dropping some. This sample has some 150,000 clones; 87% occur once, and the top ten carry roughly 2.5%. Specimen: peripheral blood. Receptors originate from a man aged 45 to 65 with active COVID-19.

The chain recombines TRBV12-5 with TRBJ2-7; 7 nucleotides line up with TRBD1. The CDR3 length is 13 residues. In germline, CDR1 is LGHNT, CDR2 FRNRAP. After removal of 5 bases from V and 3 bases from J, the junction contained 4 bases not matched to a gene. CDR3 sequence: CASGGDSYYEQYF. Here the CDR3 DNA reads TGTGCTAGTGGTGGGGACAGTTACTACGAGCAGTACTTC. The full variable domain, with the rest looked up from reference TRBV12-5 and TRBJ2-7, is DARVTQTPRHKVTEMGQEVTMRCQPILGHNTVFWYRQTMMQGLELLAYFRNRAPLDDSGMPKDRFSAEMPDATLATLKIQPSEPRDSAVYFCASGGDSYYEQYFGPGTRLTVT.

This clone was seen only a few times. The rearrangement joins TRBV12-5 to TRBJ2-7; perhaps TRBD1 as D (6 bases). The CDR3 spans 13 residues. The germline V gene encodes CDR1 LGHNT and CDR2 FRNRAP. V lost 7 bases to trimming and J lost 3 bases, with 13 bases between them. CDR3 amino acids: CASERTASYEQYF. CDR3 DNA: TGTGCTAGTGAACGGACAGCGAGCTACGAGCAGTACTTC.

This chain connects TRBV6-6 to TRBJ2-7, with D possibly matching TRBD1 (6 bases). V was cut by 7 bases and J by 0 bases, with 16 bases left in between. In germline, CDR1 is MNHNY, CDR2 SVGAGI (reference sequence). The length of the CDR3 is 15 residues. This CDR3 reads CASTDLGQSSYEQYF. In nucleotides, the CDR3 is TGTGCCAGCACGGACCTCGGACAGAGCTCCTACGAGCAGTACTTC.

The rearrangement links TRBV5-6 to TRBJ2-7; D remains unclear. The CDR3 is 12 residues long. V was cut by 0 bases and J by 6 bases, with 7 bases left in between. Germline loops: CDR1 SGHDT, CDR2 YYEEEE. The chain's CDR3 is CASSLDRGEQYF. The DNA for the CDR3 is TGTGCCAGCAGCTTGGACCGAGGCGAGCAGTACTTC.

The chain's CDR3 is CASSGDSYEQYF. CDR3 coding DNA: TGTGCCAGCAGCGGAGACTCCTACGAGCAGTACTTC. The genes are TRBV9 and TRBJ2-7, with D uncertain. With 3 bases removed from V and 0 bases from J, the gap between germline ends came to 4 bases. CDR1 is SGDLS and CDR2 is YYNGEE in the germline V gene. This CDR3 is 12 amino acids long.

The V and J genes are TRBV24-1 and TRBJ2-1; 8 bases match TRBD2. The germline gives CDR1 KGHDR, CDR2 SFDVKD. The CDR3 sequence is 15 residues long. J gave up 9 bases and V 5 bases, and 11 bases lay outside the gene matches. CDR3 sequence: CATSARGAGDGEQFF. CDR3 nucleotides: TGTGCCACCAGTGCCCGCGGAGCGGGGGATGGTGAGCAGTTCTTC.

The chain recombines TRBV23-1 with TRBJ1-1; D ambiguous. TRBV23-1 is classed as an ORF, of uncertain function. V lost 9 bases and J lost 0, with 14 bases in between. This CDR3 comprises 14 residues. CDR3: CASPTGWVNTEAFF. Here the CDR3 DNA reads TGCGCCAGTCCTACCGGGTGGGTGAACACTGAAGCTTTCTTT.

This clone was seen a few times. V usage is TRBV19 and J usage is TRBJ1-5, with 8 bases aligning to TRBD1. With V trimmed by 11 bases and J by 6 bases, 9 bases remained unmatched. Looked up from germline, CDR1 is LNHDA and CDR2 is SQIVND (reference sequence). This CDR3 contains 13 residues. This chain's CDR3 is CAGGQGIGQPQHF. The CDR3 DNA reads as TGTGCCGGCGGACAGGGCATCGGTCAGCCCCAGCATTTT.

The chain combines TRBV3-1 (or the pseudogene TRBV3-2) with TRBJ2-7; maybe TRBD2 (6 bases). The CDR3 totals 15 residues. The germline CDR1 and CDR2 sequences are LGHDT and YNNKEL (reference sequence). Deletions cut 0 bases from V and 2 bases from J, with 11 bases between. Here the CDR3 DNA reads TGTGCCAGCAGCCAAGAATCGGGGGTTCCCTACGAGCAGTACTTC. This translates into CASSQESGVPYEQYF.

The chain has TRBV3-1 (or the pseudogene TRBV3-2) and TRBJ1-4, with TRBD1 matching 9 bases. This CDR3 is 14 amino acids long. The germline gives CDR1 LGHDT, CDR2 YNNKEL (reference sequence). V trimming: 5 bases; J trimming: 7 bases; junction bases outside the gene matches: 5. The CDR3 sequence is CASSAGQGVEKLFF. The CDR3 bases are TGTGCCAGCAGCGCGGGACAGGGAGTTGAAAAACTGTTTTTT.

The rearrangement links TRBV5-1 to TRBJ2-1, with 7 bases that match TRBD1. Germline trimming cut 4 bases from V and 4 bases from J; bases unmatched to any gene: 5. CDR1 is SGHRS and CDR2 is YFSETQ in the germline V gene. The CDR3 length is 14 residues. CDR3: CASSRRQGYNEQFF. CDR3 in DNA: TGCGCCAGCAGCCGGAGACAGGGATACAATGAGCAGTTCTTC.

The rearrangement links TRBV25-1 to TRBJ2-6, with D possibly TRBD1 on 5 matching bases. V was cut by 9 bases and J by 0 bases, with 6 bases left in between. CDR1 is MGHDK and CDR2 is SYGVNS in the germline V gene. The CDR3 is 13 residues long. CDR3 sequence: CARDSSGANVLTF. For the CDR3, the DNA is TGTGCCAGAGACAGCTCTGGGGCCAACGTCCTGACTTTC.

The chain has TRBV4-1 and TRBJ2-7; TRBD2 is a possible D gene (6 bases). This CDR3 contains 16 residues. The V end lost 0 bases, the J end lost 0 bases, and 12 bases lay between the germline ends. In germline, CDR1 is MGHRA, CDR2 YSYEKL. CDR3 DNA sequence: TGCGCCAGCAGCCAAGATCTGGGGAGGACCTCCTACGAGCAGTACTTC. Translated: CASSQDLGRTSYEQYF.

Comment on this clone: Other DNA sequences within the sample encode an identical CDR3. The chain's CDR3 is CASRRTGANYGYTF. CDR3 bases: TGTGCCAGTAGGCGGACAGGAGCTAACTATGGCTACACCTTC. The chain combines TRBV19 with TRBJ1-2; 7 bases map to TRBD1. Germline V gives CDR1 LNHDA, CDR2 SQIVND (reference sequence). V lost 6 bases to trimming and J lost 0 bases; unmatched junction nucleotides: 4. The length of the CDR3 is 14 residues.

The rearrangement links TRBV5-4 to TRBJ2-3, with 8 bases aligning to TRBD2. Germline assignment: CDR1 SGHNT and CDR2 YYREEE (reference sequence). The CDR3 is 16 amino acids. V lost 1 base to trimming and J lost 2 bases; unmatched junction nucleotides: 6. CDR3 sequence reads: CASSLPGTRDTDTQYF. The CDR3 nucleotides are TGTGCCAGCAGCTTGCCCGGGACTAGAGACACAGATACGCAGTATTTT.